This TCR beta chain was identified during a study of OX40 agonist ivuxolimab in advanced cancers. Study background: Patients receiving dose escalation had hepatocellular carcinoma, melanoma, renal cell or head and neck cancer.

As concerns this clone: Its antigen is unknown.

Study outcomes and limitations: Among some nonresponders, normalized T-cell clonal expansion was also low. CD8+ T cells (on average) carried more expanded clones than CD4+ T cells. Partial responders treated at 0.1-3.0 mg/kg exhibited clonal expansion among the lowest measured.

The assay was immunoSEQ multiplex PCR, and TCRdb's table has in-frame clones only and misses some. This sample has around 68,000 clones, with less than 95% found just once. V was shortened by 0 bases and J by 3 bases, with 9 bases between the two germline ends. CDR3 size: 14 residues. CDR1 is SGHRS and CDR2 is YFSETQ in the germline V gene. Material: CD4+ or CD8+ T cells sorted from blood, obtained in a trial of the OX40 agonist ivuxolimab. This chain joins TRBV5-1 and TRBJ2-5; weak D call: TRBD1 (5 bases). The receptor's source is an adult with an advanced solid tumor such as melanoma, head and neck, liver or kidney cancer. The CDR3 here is CASSLGRAEETQYF. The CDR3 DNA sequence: TGCGCCAGCAGCTTGGGCAGGGCTGAAGAGACCCAGTACTTC.